This T cell receptor (beta chain) was identified during a study of blood T cell repertoires in COVID-19. Looking at the study overall: Both acute and convalescent COVID-19 samples were obtained from the United States, Italy and Spain. PBMCs, B-cell-depleted T cells, or T cells were the source of the cDNA or gDNA that made up the material.

Sequencing was performed with immunoSEQ multiplex PCR; in TCRdb, only in-frame clones are kept and a portion is missing. The data hold fewer than 300,000 clones, with around 86% observed a single time. Trimming pared 3 bases from V and 7 bases from J, leaving 7 bases between. This CDR3 contains 13 residues. The germline V gene has CDR1 MDHEN and CDR2 SYDVKM. V and J are TRBV28 and TRBJ1-6; no reliable D call. The clonotype comes from a human donor in a cohort sampled during active COVID-19. The source material was peripheral blood. Here the CDR3 reads CASSFGVNSPLHF. DNA for the CDR3: TGTGCCAGCAGTTTCGGAGTCAATTCACCCCTCCACTTT.